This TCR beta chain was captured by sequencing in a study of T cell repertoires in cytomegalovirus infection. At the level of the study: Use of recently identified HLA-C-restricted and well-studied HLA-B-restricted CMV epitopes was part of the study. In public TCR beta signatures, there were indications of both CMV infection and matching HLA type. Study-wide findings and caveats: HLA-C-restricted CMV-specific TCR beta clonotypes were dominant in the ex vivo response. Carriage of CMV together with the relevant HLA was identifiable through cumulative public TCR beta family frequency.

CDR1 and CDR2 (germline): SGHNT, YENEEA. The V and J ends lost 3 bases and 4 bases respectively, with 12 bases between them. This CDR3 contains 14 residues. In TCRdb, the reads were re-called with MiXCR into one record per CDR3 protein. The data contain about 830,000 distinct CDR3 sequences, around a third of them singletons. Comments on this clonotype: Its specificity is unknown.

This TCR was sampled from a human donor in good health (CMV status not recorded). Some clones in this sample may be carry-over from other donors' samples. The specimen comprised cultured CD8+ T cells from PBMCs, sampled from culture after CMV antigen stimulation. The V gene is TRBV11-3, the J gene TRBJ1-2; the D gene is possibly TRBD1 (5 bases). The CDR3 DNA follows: TGTGCCAGCAGCTTCCCCGGGACCACCTATGGCTACACCTTC. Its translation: CASSFPGTTYGYTF.